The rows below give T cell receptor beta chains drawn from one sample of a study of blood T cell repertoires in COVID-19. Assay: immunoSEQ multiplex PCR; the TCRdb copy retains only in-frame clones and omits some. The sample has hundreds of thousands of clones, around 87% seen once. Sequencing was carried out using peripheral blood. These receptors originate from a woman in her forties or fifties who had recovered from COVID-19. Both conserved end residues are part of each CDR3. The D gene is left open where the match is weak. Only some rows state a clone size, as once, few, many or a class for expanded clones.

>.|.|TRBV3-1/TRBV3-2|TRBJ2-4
CASSQRAGLMAKNIQYF
TGTGCCAGCAGCCAAAGGGCGGGGCTGATGGCCAAAAACATTCAGTACTTC
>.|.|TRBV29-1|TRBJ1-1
CSVAGVLNTEAFF
TGCAGCGTTGCAGGGGTCCTGAACACTGAAGCTTTCTTT
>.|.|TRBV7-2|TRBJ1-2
CASSLGASEIWGYTF
TGTGCCAGCAGCTTAGGGGCGTCGGAAATATGGGGCTACACCTTC
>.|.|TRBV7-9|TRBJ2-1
CASSYFGLDHNEQFF
TGTGCCAGCAGCTACTTTGGACTTGACCACAATGAGCAGTTCTTC
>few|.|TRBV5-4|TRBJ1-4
CASSLDGEKLFF
TGTGCCAGCAGCTTGGACGGTGAAAAACTGTTTTTT
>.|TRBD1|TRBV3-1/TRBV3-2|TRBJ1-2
CASSQPGQAYGYTF
TGTGCCAGCAGCCAACCGGGACAGGCCTATGGCTACACCTTC
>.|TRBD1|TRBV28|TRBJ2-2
CASSRPRVEGAWTGELFF
TGTGCCAGCAGCCGACCAAGGGTTGAGGGGGCGTGGACCGGGGAGCTGTTTTTT
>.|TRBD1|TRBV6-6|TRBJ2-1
CASSLGQESEQFF
TGTGCCAGCAGTTTGGGACAGGAGAGTGAGCAGTTCTTC
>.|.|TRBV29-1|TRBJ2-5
CSVARADRREETQYF
TGCAGCGTTGCGCGGGCGGACAGGAGGGAAGAGACCCAGTACTTC
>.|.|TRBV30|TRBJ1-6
CAWSGQGGYNSPLHF
TGTGCCTGGAGTGGACAAGGGGGATATAATTCACCCCTCCACTTT
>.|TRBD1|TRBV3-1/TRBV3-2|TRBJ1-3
CASSPTSGTAFSGNTIYF
TGTGCCAGCAGCCCAACAAGTGGGACAGCCTTCTCTGGAAACACCATATATTTT
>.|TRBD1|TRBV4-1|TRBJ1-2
CASSPGQGGGYTF
TGCGCCAGCAGCCCCGGACAGGGTGGTGGCTACACCTTC
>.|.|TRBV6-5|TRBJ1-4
CASTRGPGEKLFF
TGTGCCAGCACGCGAGGGCCGGGGGAAAAACTGTTTTTT
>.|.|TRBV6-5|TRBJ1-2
CASRPTVGYGYTF
TGTGCCAGCAGGCCGACAGTCGGCTATGGCTACACCTTC
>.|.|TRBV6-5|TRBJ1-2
CASSYQFTNYGYTF
TGTGCCAGCAGTTATCAGTTCACTAACTATGGCTACACCTTC
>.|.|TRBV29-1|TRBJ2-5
CSAVDLEETQYF
TGCAGCGCTGTCGACCTAGAAGAGACCCAGTACTTC
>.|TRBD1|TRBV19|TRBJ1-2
CASSRQGASGYTF
TGTGCCAGTAGCAGACAGGGAGCGAGTGGCTACACCTTC
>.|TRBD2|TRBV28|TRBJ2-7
CASNPSGGLYEQYF
TGTGCCAGCAACCCCAGCGGGGGGCTTTACGAGCAGTACTTC
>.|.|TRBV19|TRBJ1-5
CASSIQGISNQPQHF
TGTGCCAGTAGTATACAGGGGATTAGCAATCAGCCCCAGCATTTT
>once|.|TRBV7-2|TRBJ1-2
CASSFKDSGGYTF
TGTGCCAGCAGCTTTAAAGATTCCGGTGGCTACACCTTC
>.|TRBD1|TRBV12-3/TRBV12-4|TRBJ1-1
CATVQGLNTEAFF
TGTGCCACTGTACAGGGGTTGAACACTGAAGCTTTCTTT
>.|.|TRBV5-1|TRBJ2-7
CASSSMPTGSYEQYF
TGCGCCAGCAGCTCAATGCCGACGGGTTCCTACGAGCAGTACTTC
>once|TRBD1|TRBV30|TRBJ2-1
CAWSSRPQGDEQFF
TGTGCCTGGAGCTCCCGGCCTCAGGGGGATGAGCAGTTCTTC
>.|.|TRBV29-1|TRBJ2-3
CSVEPWGADTQYF
TGCAGCGTTGAGCCCTGGGGGGCAGATACGCAGTATTTT
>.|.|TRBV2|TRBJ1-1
CASSWTGDTEAFF
TGTGCCAGCAGCTGGACCGGGGACACTGAAGCTTTCTTT
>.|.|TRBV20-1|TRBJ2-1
CSARDSRGQFF
TGCAGTGCGAGGGACTCCCGGGGGCAGTTCTTC
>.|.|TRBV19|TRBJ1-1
CASSPLSTGYTEAFF
TGTGCCAGTAGCCCCTTATCGACAGGTTACACTGAAGCTTTCTTT
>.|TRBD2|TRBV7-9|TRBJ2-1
CASSPRGGRATHEQFF
TGTGCCAGCAGCCCTCGGGGCGGGAGGGCGACCCATGAGCAGTTCTTC
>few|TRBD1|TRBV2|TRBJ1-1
CASRGQMNTEAFF
TGTGCCAGCAGGGGACAGATGAACACTGAAGCTTTCTTT
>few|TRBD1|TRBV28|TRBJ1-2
CASSLTGVGYTF
TGTGCCAGCAGCCTAACAGGGGTGGGCTACACCTTC
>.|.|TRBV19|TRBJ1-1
CASSRRENTEAFF
TGTGCCAGTAGCAGGAGGGAGAACACTGAAGCTTTCTTT
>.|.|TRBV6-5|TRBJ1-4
CASSYSISQGREKLFF
TGTGCCAGCAGTTACTCGATTTCGCAGGGGCGGGAAAAACTGTTTTTT
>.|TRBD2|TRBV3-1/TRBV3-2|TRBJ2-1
CASRPGTRLYNEQFF
TGTGCCAGCAGGCCCGGGACTAGGCTTTACAATGAGCAGTTCTTC
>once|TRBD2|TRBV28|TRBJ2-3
CASSFSGGQDFTDTQYF
TGTGCCAGCAGTTTCTCGGGGGGGCAGGATTTCACAGATACGCAGTATTTT
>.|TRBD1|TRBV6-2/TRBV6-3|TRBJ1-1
CASSRQGGAEAFF
TGTGCCAGCAGTCGACAGGGTGGGGCTGAAGCTTTCTTT
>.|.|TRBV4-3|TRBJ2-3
CASSQVAGDTQYF
TGCGCCAGCAGCCAAGTTGCGGGAGATACGCAGTATTTT
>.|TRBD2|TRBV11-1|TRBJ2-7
CASSLEAGESYEQYF
TGTGCCAGCAGCTTAGAGGCGGGGGAGTCCTACGAGCAGTACTTC
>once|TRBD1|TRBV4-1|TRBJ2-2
CASSRADREDAGELFF
TGCGCCAGCAGCCGGGCGGACAGGGAAGATGCCGGGGAGCTGTTTTTT
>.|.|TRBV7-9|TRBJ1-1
CASVGGNTEAFF
TGTGCCAGTGTGGGGGGGAACACTGAAGCTTTCTTT
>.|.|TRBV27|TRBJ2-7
CASGHIEQYF
TGTGCCAGCGGGCACATCGAGCAGTACTTC
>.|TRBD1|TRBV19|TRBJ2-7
CASSRGDRAYF
TGTGCCAGTAGTCGCGGGGACAGGGCCTACTTC
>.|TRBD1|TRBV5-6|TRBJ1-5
CASSWGTGVGPQHF
TGTGCCAGCAGCTGGGGGACAGGGGTTGGGCCCCAGCATTTT
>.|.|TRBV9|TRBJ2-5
CASSGSASEETQYF
TGTGCCAGCAGCGGTAGCGCCTCGGAGGAGACCCAGTACTTC
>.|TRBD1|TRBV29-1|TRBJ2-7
CSVVETGAYEQYF
TGCAGCGTTGTCGAGACAGGGGCCTACGAGCAGTACTTC
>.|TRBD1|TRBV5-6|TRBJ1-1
CASSGETGWGNTEAFF
TGTGCCAGCAGCGGAGAGACAGGGTGGGGGAACACTGAAGCTTTCTTT
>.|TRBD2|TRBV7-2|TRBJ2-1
CASSSLAGGYNEQFF
TGTGCCAGCAGCTCACTAGCGGGGGGATACAATGAGCAGTTCTTC
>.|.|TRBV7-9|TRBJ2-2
CASSLGTDVTGELFF
TGTGCCAGCAGCTTAGGGACAGACGTAACCGGGGAGCTGTTTTTT
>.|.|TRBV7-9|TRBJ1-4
CASSLVREALATNEKLFF
TGTGCCAGCAGCTTAGTAAGAGAGGCCCTTGCAACTAATGAAAAACTGTTTTTT
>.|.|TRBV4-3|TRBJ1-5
CASSQGRGQGQPQHF
TGCGCCAGCAGCCAAGGCAGGGGTCAAGGACAGCCCCAGCATTTT
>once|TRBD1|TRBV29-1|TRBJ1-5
CSVERIQGQGVISNQPQHF
TGCAGCGTAGAAAGAATTCAAGGACAGGGGGTGATTAGCAATCAGCCCCAGCATTTT
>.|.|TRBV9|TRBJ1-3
CASSVVGGSSGNTIYF
TGTGCCAGCAGCGTAGTTGGCGGCAGCTCTGGAAACACCATATATTTT
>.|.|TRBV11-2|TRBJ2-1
CASSFDFARRNEQFF
TGTGCCAGCAGCTTTGACTTTGCCCGTCGGAATGAGCAGTTCTTC
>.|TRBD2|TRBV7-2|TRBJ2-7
CASSLGLAGTYEQYF
TGTGCCAGCAGCTTAGGACTAGCGGGAACCTACGAGCAGTACTTC
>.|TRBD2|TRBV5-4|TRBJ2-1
CASHLGGSSYNEQFF
TGTGCCAGTCATCTGGGCGGGAGCTCCTACAATGAGCAGTTCTTC
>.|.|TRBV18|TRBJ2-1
CASSLEGGPYNEQFF
TGTGCCAGCTCACTGGAGGGGGGGCCCTACAATGAGCAGTTCTTC
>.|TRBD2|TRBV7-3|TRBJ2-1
CASSLTSGGYNEQFF
TGTGCCAGCAGCTTAACTAGCGGGGGATACAATGAGCAGTTCTTC
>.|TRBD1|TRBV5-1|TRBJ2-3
CASSLPRGTVGDTQYF
TGCGCCAGCAGCCTCCCGAGAGGGACAGTAGGGGATACGCAGTATTTT